This TCR beta chain was observed in a study of T-cell reconstitution after alpha-beta-depleted transplantation in children. Study-wide results and limits: The study traced high day-60 TCRbeta diversity in some patients to surviving recipient T cells and thymic progenitors.

Construction of the TCRbeta library involved unique molecular identifiers. One entry per CDR3 protein results from TCRdb running MiXCR on the PCR reads. The sample holds 490,000 or so distinct CDR3 sequences, roughly a tenth seen once. This clonotype was detected ten times or more. Antigen unknown. V shed 1 base and J 5 bases; nucleotides not matched to a gene: 5. CDR3 length: 16 residues. Germline lookup yields CDR1 MNHEY and CDR2 SVGAGI. Sequenced here: PBMCs, sampled before TCRalphabeta/CD19-depleted stem cell transplant. The J gene is TRBJ2-1, the V gene TRBV6-5, with TRBD2 matching over 10 bases. This clonotype was obtained from a child aged 2-9 years with inherited bone marrow failure, due to receive a stem cell transplant. CDR3 coding DNA: TGTGCCAGCAGTTACTTCGGACTAGCGGAAAACAATGAGCAGTTCTTC. Protein: CASSYFGLAENNEQFF.